This T cell receptor (beta chain) was captured by sequencing in a study of shared clonotypes between healthy human individuals. Study-wide results and limits: Incompleteness in sorted-subset sequencing, despite large depth, was shown by rarefaction.

A note on this clone: Antigen unknown.

Repertoires were generated with immunoSEQ multiplex PCR, while TCRdb's copy carries only in-frame clones and drops some. Of roughly 2.2 million clones in the sample, 92% were seen once. The donor population consisted of healthy HIV-negative adults with no recent acute infections or vaccinations. The V segment lost 5 bases and the J segment 5 bases; nucleotides outside the gene matches: 7. Germline CDR1 is MDHEN and CDR2 is SYDVKM. This CDR3 spans 14 amino acids. The TCR sequence derives from a man between 18 and 35 years old in good health. Some clones in this sample may be carry-over from other donors' samples. The chain combines TRBV28 with TRBJ2-7; the match to TRBD1 covers 9 bases. The sample taken for sequencing was naive CD4+ T cells from PBMCs. Specified subset: CD45RA+ positively selected. This CDR3 is CASSPGTGLNEQYF. As DNA, the CDR3 is TGTGCCAGCAGTCCAGGGACAGGGCTAAACGAGCAGTACTTC. Using reference TRBV28 and TRBJ2-7 for the parts outside the CDR3, the full variable domain is DVKVTQSSRYLVKRTGEKVFLECVQDMDHENMFWYRQDPGLGLRLIYFSYDVKMKEKGDIPEGYSVSREKKERFSLILESASTNQTSMYLCASSPGTGLNEQYFGPGTRLTVT.